The subject of this entry is one TCR beta chain. 60 Vbeta and 13 Jbeta primers were used in PCR. Clones were sequenced by immunoSEQ multiplex PCR, and TCRdb holds only the in-frame ones, with some missing. The sample holds more than 130,000 clones; around 85% are singletons and the top ten take roughly 4.5%. These data come from a study of cytomegalovirus exposure and HLA in healthy donors. Turning to the study itself: T cells numbering about 200 million yielded roughly 120 million unique TCR beta sequences in an earlier analysis.

The receptor's source is a man aged 35 to 55 in good health and CMV-seropositive. The source material was PBMCs.

CDR3 in DNA: TGTGCCAGCAGCGGGGGGGGACTAGACGGCACCGGGGAGCTGTTTTTT. Translating it yields CASSGGGLDGTGELFF. The chain combines TRBV28 with TRBJ2-2; 8 nucleotides match TRBD2. This CDR3 has 16 amino acids. The J segment lost 4 bases and the V segment lost 6 bases, leaving 10 bases of the junction unmatched. Germline CDR1 is MDHEN and CDR2 is SYDVKM.